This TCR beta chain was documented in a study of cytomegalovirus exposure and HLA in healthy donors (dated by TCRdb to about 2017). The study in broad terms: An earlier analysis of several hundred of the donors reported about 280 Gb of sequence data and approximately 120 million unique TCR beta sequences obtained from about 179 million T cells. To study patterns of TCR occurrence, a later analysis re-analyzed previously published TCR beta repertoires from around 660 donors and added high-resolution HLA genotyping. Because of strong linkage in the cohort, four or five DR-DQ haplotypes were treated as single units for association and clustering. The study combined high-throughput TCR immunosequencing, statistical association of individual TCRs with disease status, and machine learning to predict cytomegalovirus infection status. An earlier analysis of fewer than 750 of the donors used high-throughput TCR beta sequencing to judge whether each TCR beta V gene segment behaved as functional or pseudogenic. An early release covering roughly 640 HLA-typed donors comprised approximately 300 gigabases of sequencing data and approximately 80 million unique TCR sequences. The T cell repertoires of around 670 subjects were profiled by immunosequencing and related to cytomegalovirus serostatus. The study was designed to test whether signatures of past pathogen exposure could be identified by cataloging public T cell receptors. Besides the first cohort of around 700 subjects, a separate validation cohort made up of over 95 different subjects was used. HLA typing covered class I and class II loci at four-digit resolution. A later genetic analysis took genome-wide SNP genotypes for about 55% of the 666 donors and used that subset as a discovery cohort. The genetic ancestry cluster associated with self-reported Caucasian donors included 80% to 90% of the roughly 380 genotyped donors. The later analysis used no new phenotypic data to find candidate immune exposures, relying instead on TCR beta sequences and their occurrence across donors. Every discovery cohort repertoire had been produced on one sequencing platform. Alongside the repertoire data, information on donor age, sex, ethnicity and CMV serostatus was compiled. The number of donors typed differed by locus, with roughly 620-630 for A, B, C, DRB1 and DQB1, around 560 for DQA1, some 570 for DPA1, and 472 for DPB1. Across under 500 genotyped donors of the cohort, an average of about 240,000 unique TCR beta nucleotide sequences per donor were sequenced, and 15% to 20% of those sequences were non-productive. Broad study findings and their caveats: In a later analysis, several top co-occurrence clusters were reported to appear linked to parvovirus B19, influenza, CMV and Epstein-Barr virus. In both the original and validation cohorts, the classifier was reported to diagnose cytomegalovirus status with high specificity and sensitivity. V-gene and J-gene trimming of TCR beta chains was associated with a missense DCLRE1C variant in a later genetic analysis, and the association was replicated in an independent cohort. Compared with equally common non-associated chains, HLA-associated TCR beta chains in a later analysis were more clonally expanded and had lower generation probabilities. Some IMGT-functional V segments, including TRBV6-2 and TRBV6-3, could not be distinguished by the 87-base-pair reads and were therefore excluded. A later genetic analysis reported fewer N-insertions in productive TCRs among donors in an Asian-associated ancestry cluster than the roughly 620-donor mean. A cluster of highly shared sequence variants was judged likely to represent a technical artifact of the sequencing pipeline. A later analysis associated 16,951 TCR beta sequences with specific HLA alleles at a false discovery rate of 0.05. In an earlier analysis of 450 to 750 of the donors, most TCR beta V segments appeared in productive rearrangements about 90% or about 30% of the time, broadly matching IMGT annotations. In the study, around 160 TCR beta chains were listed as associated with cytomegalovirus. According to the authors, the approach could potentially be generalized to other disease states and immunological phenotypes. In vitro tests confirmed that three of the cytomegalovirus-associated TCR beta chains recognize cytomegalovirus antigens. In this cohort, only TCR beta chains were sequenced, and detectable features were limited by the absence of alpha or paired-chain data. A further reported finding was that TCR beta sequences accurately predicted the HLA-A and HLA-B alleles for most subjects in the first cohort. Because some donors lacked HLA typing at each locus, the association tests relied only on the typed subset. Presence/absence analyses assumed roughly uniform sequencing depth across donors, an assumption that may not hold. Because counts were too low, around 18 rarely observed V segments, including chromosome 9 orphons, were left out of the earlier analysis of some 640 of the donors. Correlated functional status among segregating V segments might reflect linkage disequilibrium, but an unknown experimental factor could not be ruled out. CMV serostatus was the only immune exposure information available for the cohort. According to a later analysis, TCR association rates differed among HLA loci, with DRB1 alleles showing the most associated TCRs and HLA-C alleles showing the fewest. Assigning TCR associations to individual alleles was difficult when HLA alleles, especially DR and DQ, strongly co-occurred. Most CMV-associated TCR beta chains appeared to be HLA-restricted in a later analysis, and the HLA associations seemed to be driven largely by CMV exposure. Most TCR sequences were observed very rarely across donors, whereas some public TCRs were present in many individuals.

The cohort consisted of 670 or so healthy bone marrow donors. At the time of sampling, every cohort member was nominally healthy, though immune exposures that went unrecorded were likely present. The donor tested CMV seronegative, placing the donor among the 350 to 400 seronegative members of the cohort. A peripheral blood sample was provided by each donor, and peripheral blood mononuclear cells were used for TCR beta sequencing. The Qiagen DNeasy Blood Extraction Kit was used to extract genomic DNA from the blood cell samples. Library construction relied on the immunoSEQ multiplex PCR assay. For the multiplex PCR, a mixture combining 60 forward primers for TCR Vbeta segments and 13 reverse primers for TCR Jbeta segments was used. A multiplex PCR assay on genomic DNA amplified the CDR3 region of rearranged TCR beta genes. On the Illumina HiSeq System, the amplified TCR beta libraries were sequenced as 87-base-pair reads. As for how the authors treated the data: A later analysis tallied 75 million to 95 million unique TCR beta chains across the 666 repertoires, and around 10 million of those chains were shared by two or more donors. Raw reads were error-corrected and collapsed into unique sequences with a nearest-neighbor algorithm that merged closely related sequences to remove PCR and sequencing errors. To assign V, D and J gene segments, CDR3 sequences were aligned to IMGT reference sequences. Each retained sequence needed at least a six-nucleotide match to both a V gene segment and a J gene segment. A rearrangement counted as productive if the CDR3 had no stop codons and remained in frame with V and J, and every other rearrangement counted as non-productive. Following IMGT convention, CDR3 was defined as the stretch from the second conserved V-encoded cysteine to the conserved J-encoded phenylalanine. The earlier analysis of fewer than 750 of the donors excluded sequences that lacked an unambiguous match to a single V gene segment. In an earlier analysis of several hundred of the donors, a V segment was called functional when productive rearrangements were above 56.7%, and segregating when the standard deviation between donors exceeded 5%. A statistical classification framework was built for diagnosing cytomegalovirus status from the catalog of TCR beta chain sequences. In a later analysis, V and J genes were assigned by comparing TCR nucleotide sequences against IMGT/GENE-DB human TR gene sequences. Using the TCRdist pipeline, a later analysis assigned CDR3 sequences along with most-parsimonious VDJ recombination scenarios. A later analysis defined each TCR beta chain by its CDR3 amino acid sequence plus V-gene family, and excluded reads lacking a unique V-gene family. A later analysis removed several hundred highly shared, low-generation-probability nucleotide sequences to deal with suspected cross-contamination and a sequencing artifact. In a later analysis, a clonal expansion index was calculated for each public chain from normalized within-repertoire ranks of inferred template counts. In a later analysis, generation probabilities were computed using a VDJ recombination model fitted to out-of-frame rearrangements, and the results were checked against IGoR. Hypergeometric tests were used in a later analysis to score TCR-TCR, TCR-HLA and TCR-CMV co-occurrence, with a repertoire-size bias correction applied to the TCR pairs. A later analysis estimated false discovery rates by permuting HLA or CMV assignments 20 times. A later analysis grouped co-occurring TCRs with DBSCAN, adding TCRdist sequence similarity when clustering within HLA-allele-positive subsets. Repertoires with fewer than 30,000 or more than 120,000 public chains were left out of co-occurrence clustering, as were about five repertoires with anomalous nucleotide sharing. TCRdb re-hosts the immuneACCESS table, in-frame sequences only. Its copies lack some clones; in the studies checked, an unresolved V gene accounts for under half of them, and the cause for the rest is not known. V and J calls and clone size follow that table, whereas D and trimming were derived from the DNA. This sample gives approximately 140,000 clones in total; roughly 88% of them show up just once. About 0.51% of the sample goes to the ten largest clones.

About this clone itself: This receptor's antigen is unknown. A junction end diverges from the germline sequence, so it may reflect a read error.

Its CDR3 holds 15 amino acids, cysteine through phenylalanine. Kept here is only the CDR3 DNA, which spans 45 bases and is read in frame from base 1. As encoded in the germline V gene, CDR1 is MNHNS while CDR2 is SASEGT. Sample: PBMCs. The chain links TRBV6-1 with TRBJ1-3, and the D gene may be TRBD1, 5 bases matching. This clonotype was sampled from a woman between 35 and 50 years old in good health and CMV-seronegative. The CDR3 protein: CASSALGGTGTTIYF. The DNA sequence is TGTGCCAGCAGTGCGCTCGGAGGGACCGGAACCACCATATATTTT.